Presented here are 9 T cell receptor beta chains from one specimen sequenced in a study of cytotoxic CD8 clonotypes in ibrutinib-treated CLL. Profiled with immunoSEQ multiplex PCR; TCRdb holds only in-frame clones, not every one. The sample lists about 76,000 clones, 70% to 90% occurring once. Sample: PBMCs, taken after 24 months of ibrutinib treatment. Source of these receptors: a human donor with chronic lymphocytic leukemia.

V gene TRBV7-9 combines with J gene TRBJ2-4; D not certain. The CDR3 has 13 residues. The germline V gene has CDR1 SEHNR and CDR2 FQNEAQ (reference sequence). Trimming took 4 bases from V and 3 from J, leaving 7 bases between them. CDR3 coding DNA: TGTGCCAGCAGCTCCGACGGCAAAAACATTCAGTACTTC. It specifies CASSSDGKNIQYF.

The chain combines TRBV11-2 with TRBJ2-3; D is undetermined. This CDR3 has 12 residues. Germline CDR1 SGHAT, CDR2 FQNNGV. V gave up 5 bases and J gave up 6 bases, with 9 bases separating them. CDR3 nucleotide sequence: TGTGCCAGCAGCCCCTCCTCCGATACGCAGTATTTT. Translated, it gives CASSPSSDTQYF.

The CDR3 sequence: CASSLAGDETQYF. CDR3 in DNA: TGTGCCAGCAGCTTGGCAGGGGACGAGACCCAGTACTTC. The J gene is TRBJ2-5, the V gene TRBV11-2; perhaps TRBD1 as D (6 bases). This CDR3 spans 13 amino acids. Germline CDR1 reads SGHAT; CDR2 reads FQNNGV. The V gene lost 3 bases and the J gene lost 5 bases, with 10 bases spanning the gap. Looking up the rest from reference TRBV11-2 and TRBJ2-5 gives the full variable domain: EAGVAQSPRYKIIEKRQSVAFWCNPISGHATLYWYQQILGQGPKLLIQFQNNGVVDDSQLPKDRFSAERLKGVDSTLKIQPAKLEDSAVYLCASSLAGDETQYFGPGTRLLVL.

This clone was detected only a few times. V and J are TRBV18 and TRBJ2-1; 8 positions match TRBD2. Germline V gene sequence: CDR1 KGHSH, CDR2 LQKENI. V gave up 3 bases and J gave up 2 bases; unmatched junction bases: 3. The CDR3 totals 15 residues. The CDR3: CASSPPGLAYNEQFF. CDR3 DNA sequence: TGTGCCAGCTCACCGCCGGGACTAGCCTACAATGAGCAGTTCTTC.

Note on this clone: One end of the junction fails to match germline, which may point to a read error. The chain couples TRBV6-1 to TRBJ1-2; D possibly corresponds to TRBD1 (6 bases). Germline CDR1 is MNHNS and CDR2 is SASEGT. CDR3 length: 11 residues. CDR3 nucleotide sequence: TGTGCCAGCAGTCACGGACAGAAAGCGTTCTTC. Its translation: CASSHGQKAFF.

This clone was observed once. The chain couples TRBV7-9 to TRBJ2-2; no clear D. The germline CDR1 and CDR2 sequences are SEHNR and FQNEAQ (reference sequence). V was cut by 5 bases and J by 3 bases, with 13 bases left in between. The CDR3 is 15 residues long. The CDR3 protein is CASSPLLGHTGELFF. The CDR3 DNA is TGTGCCAGCAGCCCCCTCCTAGGACACACCGGGGAGCTGTTTTTT.

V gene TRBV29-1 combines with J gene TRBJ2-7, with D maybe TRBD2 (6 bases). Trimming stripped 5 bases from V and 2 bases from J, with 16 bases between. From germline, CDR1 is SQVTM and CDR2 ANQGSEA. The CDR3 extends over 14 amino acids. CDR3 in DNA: TGCAGCGTTACTCAGGGCGGGAAAGCCTACGAGCAGTACTTC. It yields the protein CSVTQGGKAYEQYF.

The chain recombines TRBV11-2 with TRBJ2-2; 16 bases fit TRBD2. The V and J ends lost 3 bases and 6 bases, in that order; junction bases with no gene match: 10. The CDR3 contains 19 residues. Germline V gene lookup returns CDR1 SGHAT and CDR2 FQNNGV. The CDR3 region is CASSFRGLAGGPLAGELFF. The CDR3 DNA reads TGTGCCAGCAGCTTTAGGGGACTAGCGGGAGGGCCTCTGGCCGGGGAGCTGTTTTTT.

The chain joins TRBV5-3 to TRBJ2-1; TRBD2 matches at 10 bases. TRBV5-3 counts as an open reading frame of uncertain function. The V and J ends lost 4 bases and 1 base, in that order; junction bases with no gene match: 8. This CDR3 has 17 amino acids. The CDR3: CARSTLAGATSYNEQFF. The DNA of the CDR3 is TGTGCCAGAAGCACTCTAGCGGGAGCAACGTCCTACAATGAGCAGTTCTTC.